Below, 32 T cell receptor beta chains from the same sample are listed, as sequenced in a study of blood T cell repertoires in COVID-19. Sequenced by immunoSEQ multiplex PCR; TCRdb stores in-frame clones only, minus some. Of some 220,000 clones in the sample, about 81% are singletons; the top ten hold less than 6%. Sample: peripheral blood. These receptors originate from a woman in her 70s with COVID-19, enrolled during active disease.

The rearrangement joins TRBV21-1 to TRBJ1-1; the table calls TRBD1, which could not be checked here. TRBV21-1 is annotated as a pseudogene. This CDR3 has 15 residues. The CDR3 nucleotides read TGTGCCAGCATAGTATTGACAGGGCGTGGAACTGAAGCTTTCTTT. Its translation: CASIVLTGRGTEAFF.

The gene calls are TRBV11-3 and TRBJ2-2; D is perhaps TRBD2 (5 bases). CDR3 size: 13 residues. V was shortened by 5 bases and J by 7 bases, with 11 bases between the two germline ends. CDR1 is SGHNT, CDR2 YENEEA, per germline. The CDR3 DNA reads as TGTGCCAGCAGCGTAATAGCGTTCGGGGAGCTGTTTTTT. It translates to CASSVIAFGELFF.

The gene calls are TRBV9 and TRBJ2-1, with 10 bases fitting TRBD1. After removal of 4 bases from V and 2 bases from J, the junction contained 6 bases not matched to a gene. This CDR3 is built from 16 residues. Germline V gives CDR1 SGDLS, CDR2 YYNGEE. CDR3 amino acids: CASSSTGTGAYNEQFF. CDR3 bases: TGTGCCAGCAGCTCAACCGGGACAGGGGCCTACAATGAGCAGTTCTTC.

Comments on this clone: Other nucleotide sequences in the sample specify the same CDR3. The chain uses TRBV28 and TRBJ2-6; possibly TRBD1 for D (6 bases). Germline V gives CDR1 MDHEN, CDR2 SYDVKM. CDR3 length: 15 amino acids. Trimming took off 5 bases at V and 4 bases at J, with 12 bases between the two ends. CDR3 nucleotides: TGTGCCAGCAGTCTCGCAGGGGCCGGGGCCAACGTCCTGACTTTC. This codes for CASSLAGAGANVLTF.

The genes are TRBV19 and TRBJ1-4; the D is unclear. CDR1 and CDR2 from the germline V gene are LNHDA and SQIVND (reference sequence). V dropped 6 bases and J dropped 3 bases, with 11 bases sitting between them. CDR3 length: 14 residues. DNA of the CDR3: TGTGCCAGTAGAACGGTAGGAGCTAATGAAAAACTGTTTTTT. This encodes CASRTVGANEKLFF. Using reference TRBV19 and TRBJ1-4 for the parts outside the CDR3, the full variable domain is DGGITQSPKYLFRKEGQNVTLSCEQNLNHDAMYWYRQDPGQGLRLIYYSQIVNDFQKGDIAEGYSVSREKKESFPLTVTSAQKNPTAFYLCASRTVGANEKLFFGSGTQLSVL.

The chain joins TRBV5-1 to TRBJ1-1; possible D gene TRBD1, 5 bases. The V end was cut by 5 bases, the J end by 4 bases, with 6 bases between. From germline, CDR1 is SGHRS and CDR2 YFSETQ. CDR3 size: 11 residues. In DNA, the CDR3 is TGCGCCAGCAGGGGGGGCACTGAAGCTTTCTTT. Its translation is CASRGGTEAFF. Drawing the rest from reference TRBV5-1 and TRBJ1-1, the complete variable domain is KAGVTQTPRYLIKTRGQQVTLSCSPISGHRSVSWYQQTPGQGLQFLFEYFSETQRNKGNFPGRFSGRQFSNSRSEMNVSTLELGDSALYLCASRGGTEAFFGQGTRLTVV.

In its sample, this clone was seen a few times. The chain employs TRBV18 and TRBJ2-7; 9 bases line up with TRBD1. With 4 bases clipped from V and 5 bases from J, the junction kept 9 bases outside the gene matches. The CDR3 length is 15 residues. CDR1 and CDR2 (germline): KGHSH, LQKENI. In DNA, the CDR3 is TGTGCCAGCTCACTGTCCGGGACAGGGCGGAACGAGCAGTACTTC. Translated: CASSLSGTGRNEQYF.

The chain combines TRBV6-5 with TRBJ2-6; 7 positions agree with TRBD2. With 0 bases clipped from V and 2 bases from J, the junction kept 1 base outside the gene matches. The CDR3 runs 16 residues. Germline assignment: CDR1 MNHEY and CDR2 SVGAGI. Written as DNA, the CDR3 is TGTGCCAGCAGTTACTCGGGGAGGGCTGGGGCCAACGTCCTGACTTTC. The encoded protein is CASSYSGRAGANVLTF.

The chain couples TRBV5-1 to TRBJ1-2; D call uncertain. This CDR3 spans 14 amino acids. Deletions cut 0 bases from V and 1 base from J, with 7 bases between. From germline, CDR1 is SGHRS and CDR2 YFSETQ. The CDR3 protein is CASSLGNSNYGYTF. In DNA, the CDR3 is TGCGCCAGCAGCTTGGGGAACAGTAACTATGGCTACACCTTC.

The CDR3 nucleotides are TGCAGTGCTAGTGAGGGTCTCGTGGGCGAGCAGTTCTTC. This encodes CSASEGLVGEQFF. The J gene is TRBJ2-1, the V gene TRBV20-1, with a possible D match to TRBD2 (5 bases). The CDR3 sequence is 13 residues long. V lost 3 bases and J lost 10, with 16 bases in between. Germline CDR1 and CDR2: DFQATT and SNEGSKA (reference sequence).

The J gene is TRBJ1-1, the V gene TRBV29-1, with 9 bases identical to TRBD1. Germline V gives CDR1 SQVTM, CDR2 ANQGSEA. There are 15 residues in the CDR3. V shed 5 bases and J 2 bases; nucleotides not matched to a gene: 9. The CDR3 coding sequence is TGCAGCGTTTACCGGACAGGGGTTGTAAACACTGAAGCTTTCTTT. It codes for CSVYRTGVVNTEAFF.

The sample holds a few counts of this clone. The chain couples TRBV3-1 (or the pseudogene TRBV3-2) to TRBJ2-1; no definite D call. Germline loops: CDR1 LGHDT, CDR2 YNNKEL (reference sequence). V lost 0 bases to trimming and J lost 8 bases, with 11 bases between them. This CDR3 has 14 residues. The DNA for the CDR3 is TGTGCCAGCAGCCAAGATCGAGGTAACGATGAGCAGTTCTTC. Translated, it gives CASSQDRGNDEQFF.

The rearrangement uses TRBV21-1 and TRBJ1-4. TRBV21-1 counts as a pseudogene. CDR3 length: 16 residues. CDR3 sequence reads: CASSTNQGGLNEKLFF. Written as DNA, the CDR3 is TGTGCCAGCAGCACCAACCAGGGAGGGCTTAATGAAAAACTGTTTTTT.

This clone was counted a few times. The chain joins TRBV7-2 to TRBJ2-7, with a possible D match to TRBD2 (6 bases). The CDR3 runs 17 residues. CDR1 is SGHTA and CDR2 is FQGNSA in the germline V gene. V was trimmed by 0 bases and J by 0 bases, leaving 15 bases between them. The CDR3 loop reads CASSLAGGLFISYEQYF. In nucleotides, the CDR3 is TGTGCCAGCAGCTTAGCGGGAGGCCTATTCATCTCCTACGAGCAGTACTTC.

J is TRBJ1-4 and V is TRBV29-1, with 8 bases aligning to TRBD1. J lost 10 bases, V lost 4 bases, and 8 bases had no gene match. The CDR3 is made up of 13 amino acids. CDR1 is SQVTM, CDR2 ANQGSEA, per germline. CDR3 DNA sequence: TGCAGCGTTGCCGCTCGGGACAGGCGAAAACTGTTTTTT. It encodes CSVAARDRRKLFF.

This clone was seen only a few times. The V and J genes are TRBV19 and TRBJ2-5, with 9 bases identical to TRBD1. Germline V gives CDR1 LNHDA, CDR2 SQIVND (reference sequence). V gave up 5 bases and J gave up 4 bases; unmatched junction bases: 14. There are 17 residues in the CDR3. The chain's CDR3 is CASSLSGTGLGAETQYF. CDR3 in DNA: TGTGCCAGTAGTTTATCCGGGACAGGGTTGGGGGCAGAGACCCAGTACTTC. Supplemented by reference TRBV19 and TRBJ2-5, the full variable domain reads DGGITQSPKYLFRKEGQNVTLSCEQNLNHDAMYWYRQDPGQGLRLIYYSQIVNDFQKGDIAEGYSVSREKKESFPLTVTSAQKNPTAFYLCASSLSGTGLGAETQYFGPGTRLLVL.

The chain has TRBV6-1 and TRBJ2-2; D perhaps matches TRBD1 (6 bases). Trimming removed 4 bases at V and 3 bases at J, with 6 bases between. CDR3 length: 13 amino acids. Germline values: CDR1 MNHNS, CDR2 SASEGT. The CDR3 coding sequence is TGTGCCAGCAGTGGACAGGACACCGGGGAGCTGTTTTTT. The encoded protein is CASSGQDTGELFF.

The V gene is TRBV7-6, the J gene TRBJ2-3; a weak D match, TRBD2 (6 bases). Deletions cut 1 base from V and 2 bases from J, with 13 bases between. Germline V gives CDR1 SGHVS, CDR2 FNYEAQ. The length of the CDR3 is 16 residues. In DNA, the CDR3 is TGTGCCAGCAGCTTAGACTTGGCGGGAACCACAGATACGCAGTATTTT. Amino acid sequence: CASSLDLAGTTDTQYF.

As regards this clone: Additional DNA sequences in this sample encode the identical CDR3. The chain links TRBV28 to TRBJ2-1; D is ambiguous. Germline loops: CDR1 MDHEN, CDR2 SYDVKM. Between the trimmed V and J ends, which lost 3 bases and 0 bases, there was a span of 9 bases. CDR3 length equals 15 residues. The CDR3 coding sequence is TGTGCCAGCAGTTTCGGCGGTAGCTCCTACAATGAGCAGTTCTTC. Translation gives CASSFGGSSYNEQFF.

This clone was detected a few times. This chain connects TRBV7-2 to TRBJ1-5, with 7 nucleotides matching TRBD1. The V and J ends lost 1 base and 2 bases, in that order; junction bases with no gene match: 5. The CDR3 runs 16 residues. In germline, CDR1 is SGHTA, CDR2 FQGNSA. The DNA of the CDR3 is TGTGCCAGCAGCTTAGGGACAGGTGTCGGCAATCAGCCCCAGCATTTT. It is translated as CASSLGTGVGNQPQHF.

CDR3: CASSLWQGAQRNQPQHF. CDR3 bases: TGTGCCAGCAGCTTATGGCAGGGGGCTCAACGCAATCAGCCCCAGCATTTT. V gene TRBV7-8 combines with J gene TRBJ1-5; TRBD1 matches at 8 bases. The trim removed 2 bases at V and 2 bases at J, leaving 8 bases unmatched. The CDR3 sequence is 17 residues long. Germline V gives CDR1 SGHVS, CDR2 FQNEAQ.

This clone occurred a few times. This chain joins TRBV5-4 and TRBJ1-6; no clear D gene. The CDR3 spans 15 residues. The germline V and J ends were trimmed by 2 bases and 7 bases, with 13 bases remaining between them. CDR1 SGHNT and CDR2 YYREEE come from the germline V gene (reference sequence). CDR3: CASSLNLGSNSPLHF. The DNA for the CDR3 is TGTGCCAGCAGCTTAAACCTTGGGAGCAATTCACCCCTCCACTTT.

This clone was counted only a few times. The V gene is TRBV6-2 or TRBV6-3, the J gene TRBJ2-1, with a possible D match to TRBD2 (6 bases). The CDR3 totals 15 residues. CDR1 MNHEY and CDR2 SVGEGT come from the germline V gene. The V end was cut by 2 bases, the J end by 5 bases, with 13 bases between. DNA of the CDR3: TGTGCCAGCAGTTACCGTAGCGGAGGGAACAATGAGCAGTTCTTC. Its protein is CASSYRSGGNNEQFF.

This clone was recorded only once. V and J are TRBV5-1 and TRBJ1-2; maybe TRBD1 (6 bases). The ends were cut back, 6 bases at V and 0 bases at J, with 15 bases in the middle. In germline, CDR1 is SGHRS, CDR2 YFSETQ. The CDR3 contains 15 residues. The CDR3 bases are TGCGCCAGCAAGATAACACAGGGTTCTAACTATGGCTACACCTTC. Its translation: CASKITQGSNYGYTF. The variable domain in full, completed from reference TRBV5-1 and TRBJ1-2, reads KAGVTQTPRYLIKTRGQQVTLSCSPISGHRSVSWYQQTPGQGLQFLFEYFSETQRNKGNFPGRFSGRQFSNSRSEMNVSTLELGDSALYLCASKITQGSNYGYTFGSGTRLTVV.

The V gene is TRBV5-1, the J gene TRBJ1-1; 8 positions match TRBD1. Germline V gene lookup returns CDR1 SGHRS and CDR2 YFSETQ. The V and J ends lost 4 bases and 1 base, in that order; junction bases with no gene match: 9. The CDR3 is made up of 16 amino acids. The CDR3 DNA reads as TGCGCCAGCAGCAGGGACAGGATAGTACAGAACACTGAAGCTTTCTTT. Translated: CASSRDRIVQNTEAFF.

In its sample, this clone was seen once. The gene calls are TRBV29-1 and TRBJ1-1; D uncertain. V was clipped by 6 bases and J by 5 bases, with 16 bases between them. The CDR3 consists of 13 residues. Germline V gene data show CDR1 as SQVTM and CDR2 as ANQGSEA. CDR3 bases: TGCAGCGTGAGGATGATGGGCGGGACTGAAGCTTTCTTT. It yields the protein CSVRMMGGTEAFF.

V and J are TRBV19 and TRBJ1-4; TRBD1 might be the D (6 bases). CDR1 LNHDA and CDR2 SQIVND come from the germline V gene (reference sequence). This CDR3 region has 15 residues. Trimming left V 7 bases short and J 2 bases short, with 14 bases between. This chain's CDR3 is CASTYVRGTNEKLFF. DNA for the CDR3: TGTGCCAGTACCTACGTTAGGGGGACTAATGAAAAACTGTTTTTT.

The V gene is TRBV28, the J gene TRBJ2-7; D unresolved. This CDR3 has 9 residues. The V gene's germline CDR1 is MDHEN and CDR2 SYDVKM. V shed 8 bases and J shed 7 bases, with 6 bases lying between them. DNA of the CDR3: TGTGCCAGCGGGCAAGAGCAGTACTTC. It yields the protein CASGQEQYF.

The chain is built from TRBV7-8 and TRBJ1-4, with TRBD1 matching over 7 bases. Germline V gene sequence: CDR1 SGHVS, CDR2 FQNEAQ. This CDR3 comprises 16 residues. The V segment lost 5 bases and the J segment 8 bases; nucleotides outside the gene matches: 14. The CDR3 DNA reads as TGTGCCAGCAGCCTTATAGGGACAGAGGGCATGGAAAAACTGTTTTTT. This gives the protein CASSLIGTEGMEKLFF.

The rearrangement joins TRBV3-1 (or the pseudogene TRBV3-2) to TRBJ1-2, with 8 bases aligning to TRBD1. The ends lost 1 base at V and 3 bases at J; junction bases unmatched: 4. Germline V lookup: CDR1 LGHDT, CDR2 YNNKEL (reference sequence). This CDR3 is 15 amino acids long. The CDR3 protein is CASSQGTGLYYGYTF. CDR3 DNA: TGTGCCAGCAGCCAAGGGACAGGGCTTTACTATGGCTACACCTTC.

Only a few counts were recorded for this clone. The sample holds other DNA sequences that translate to the same CDR3. The V call is TRBV7-6, the J call TRBJ2-5; D might be TRBD2 (6 bases). There are 13 residues in the CDR3. The V gene's germline CDR1 is SGHVS and CDR2 FNYEAQ. Deletions cut 3 bases from V and 2 bases from J, with 7 bases between. CDR3 in amino acids: CASSFGGQETQYF. In DNA, the CDR3 is TGTGCCAGCAGCTTTGGGGGGCAAGAGACCCAGTACTTC.

The rearrangement joins TRBV14 to TRBJ2-1, with a tentative D call TRBD2 (5 bases). The CDR3 sequence is 20 residues long. V shed 0 bases and J shed 1 base, with 22 bases lying between them. Germline-derived CDR1 and CDR2 are SGHDN and FVKESK. The CDR3 is CASSQDIVDFSLPSYNEQFF. CDR3 nucleotides: TGTGCCAGCAGCCAAGATATAGTGGACTTTTCGCTTCCATCCTACAATGAGCAGTTCTTC.